This T cell receptor beta chain was obtained from a study of cytomegalovirus exposure and HLA in healthy donors. Study outcomes and limitations: The classifier reportedly diagnosed cytomegalovirus status with high sensitivity and specificity.

On this clone: What it binds is unknown.

13 Jbeta primers and 60 Vbeta primers were used for the PCR. Measured with immunoSEQ multiplex PCR; TCRdb has only the in-frame clones, and not every one. The table lists approximately 130,000 clones, about 80% of them singletons. Source material: PBMCs. The TCR sequence derives from a girl aged 2 to 9 in good health and CMV-seronegative.

CDR3 protein: CASSLVRRENRYEQYF. As DNA, the CDR3 is TGTGCCAGCAGCTTAGTAAGGCGGGAAAATCGATACGAGCAGTACTTC. The chain is built from TRBV11-2 and TRBJ2-7, with TRBD2 as a possible D gene (6 bases). The CDR3 consists of 16 residues. CDR1 is SGHAT and CDR2 is FQNNGV in the germline V gene. With 1 base removed from V and 4 bases from J, the gap between germline ends came to 17 bases. The variable domain in full, with the rest retrieved from reference TRBV11-2 and TRBJ2-7, is EAGVAQSPRYKIIEKRQSVAFWCNPISGHATLYWYQQILGQGPKLLIQFQNNGVVDDSQLPKDRFSAERLKGVDSTLKIQPAKLEDSAVYLCASSLVRRENRYEQYFGPGTRLTVT.